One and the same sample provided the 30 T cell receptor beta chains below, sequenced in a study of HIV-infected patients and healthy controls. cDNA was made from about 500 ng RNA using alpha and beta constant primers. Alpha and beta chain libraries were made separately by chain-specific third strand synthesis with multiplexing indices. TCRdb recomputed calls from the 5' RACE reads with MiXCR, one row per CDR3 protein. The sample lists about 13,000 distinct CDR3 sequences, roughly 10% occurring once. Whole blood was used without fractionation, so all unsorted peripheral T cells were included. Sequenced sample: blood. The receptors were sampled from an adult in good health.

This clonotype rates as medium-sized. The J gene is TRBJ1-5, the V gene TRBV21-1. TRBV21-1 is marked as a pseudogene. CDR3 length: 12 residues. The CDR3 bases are TGTGCCAGCCGAAAGGGTGAGCAGCCCCAGCATTTT. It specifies CASRKGEQPQHF.

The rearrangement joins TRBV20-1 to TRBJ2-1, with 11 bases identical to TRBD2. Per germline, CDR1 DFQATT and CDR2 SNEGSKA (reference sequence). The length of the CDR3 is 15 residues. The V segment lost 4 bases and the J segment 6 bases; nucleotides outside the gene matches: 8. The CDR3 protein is CSAIPLSGRVNEQFF. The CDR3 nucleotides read TGCAGTGCTATCCCCCTTAGCGGGAGGGTCAATGAGCAGTTCTTC.

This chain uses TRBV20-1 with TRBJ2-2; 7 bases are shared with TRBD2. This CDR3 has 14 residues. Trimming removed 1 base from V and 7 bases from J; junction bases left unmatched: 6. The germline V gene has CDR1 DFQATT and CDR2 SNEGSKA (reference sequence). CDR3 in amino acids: CSARGASGSGELFF. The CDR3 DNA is TGCAGTGCTAGAGGGGCTAGCGGCAGCGGGGAGCTGTTTTTT.

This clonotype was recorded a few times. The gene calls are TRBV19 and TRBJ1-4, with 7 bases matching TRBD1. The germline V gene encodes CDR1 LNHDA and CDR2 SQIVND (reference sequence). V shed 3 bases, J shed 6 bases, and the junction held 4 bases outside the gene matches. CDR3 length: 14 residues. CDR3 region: CASSIGQAHEKLFF. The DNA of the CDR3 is TGTGCCAGTAGTATCGGACAGGCCCATGAAAAACTGTTTTTT.

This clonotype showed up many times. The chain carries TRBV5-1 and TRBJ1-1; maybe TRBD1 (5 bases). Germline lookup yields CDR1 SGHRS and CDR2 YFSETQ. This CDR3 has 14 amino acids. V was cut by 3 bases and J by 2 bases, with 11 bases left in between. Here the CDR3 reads CASSSSGGNTEAFF. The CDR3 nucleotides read TGCGCCAGCAGCTCATCCGGGGGAAACACTGAAGCTTTCTTT.

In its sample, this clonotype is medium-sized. CDR3 protein: CASSQGIQTEAFF. The CDR3 nucleotides are TGTGCCAGCAGCCAAGGGATACAAACTGAAGCTTTCTTT. This chain connects TRBV14 to TRBJ1-1; no reliable D call. This CDR3 is 13 amino acids long. Germline CDR1 SGHDN, CDR2 FVKESK. Deletions cut 1 base from V and 5 bases from J, with 8 bases between.

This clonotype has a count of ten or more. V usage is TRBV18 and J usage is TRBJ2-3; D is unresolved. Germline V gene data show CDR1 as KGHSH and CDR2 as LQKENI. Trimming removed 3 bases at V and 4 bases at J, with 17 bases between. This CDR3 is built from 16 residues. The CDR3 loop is CASSPTGGSPPDTQYF. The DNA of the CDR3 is TGTGCCAGCTCACCCACTGGCGGATCACCCCCAGATACGCAGTATTTT.

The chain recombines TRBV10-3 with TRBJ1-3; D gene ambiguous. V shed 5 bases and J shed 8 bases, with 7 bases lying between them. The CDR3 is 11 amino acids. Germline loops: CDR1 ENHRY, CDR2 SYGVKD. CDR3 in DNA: TGTGCCATCAGTCCAAGGGACACCATATATTTT. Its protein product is CAISPRDTIYF.

The CDR3: CASSLEGMGNTEAFF. The CDR3 bases are TGTGCCAGCAGCTTAGAAGGGATGGGGAACACTGAAGCTTTCTTT. This chain links TRBV7-8 with TRBJ1-1; D gene ambiguous. The CDR3 loop spans 15 amino acids. Trimming removed 1 base from V and 1 base from J, with 10 bases in between. Germline assignment: CDR1 SGHVS and CDR2 FQNEAQ.

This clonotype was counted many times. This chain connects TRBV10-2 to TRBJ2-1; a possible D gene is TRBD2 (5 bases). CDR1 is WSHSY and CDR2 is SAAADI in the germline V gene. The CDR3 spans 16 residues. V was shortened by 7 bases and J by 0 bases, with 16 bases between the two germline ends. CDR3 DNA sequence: TGCGCCAGCATAGGGATAGCGAGGAGCTCCTACAATGAGCAGTTCTTC. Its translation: CASIGIARSSYNEQFF.

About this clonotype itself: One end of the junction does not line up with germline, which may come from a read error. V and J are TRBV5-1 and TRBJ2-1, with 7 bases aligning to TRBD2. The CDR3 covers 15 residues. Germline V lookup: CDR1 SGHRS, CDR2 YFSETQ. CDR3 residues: CASSSFAGEGNEQLF. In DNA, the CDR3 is TGCGCCAGCAGCTCCTTTGCGGGAGAGGGGAATGAGCAGCTCTTC.

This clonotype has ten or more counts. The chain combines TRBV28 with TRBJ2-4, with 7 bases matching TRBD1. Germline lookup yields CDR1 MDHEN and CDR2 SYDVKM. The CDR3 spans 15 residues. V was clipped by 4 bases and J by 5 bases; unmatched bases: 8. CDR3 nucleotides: TGTGCCAGCAGTTCCGAGGACAGGTTCGAAAACATTCAGTACTTC. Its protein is CASSSEDRFENIQYF.

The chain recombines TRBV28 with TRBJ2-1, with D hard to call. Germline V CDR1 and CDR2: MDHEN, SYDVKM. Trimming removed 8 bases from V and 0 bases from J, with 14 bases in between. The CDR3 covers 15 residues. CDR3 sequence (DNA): TGTGCCAGCTATTCAGGCGGTAGCTCCTACAATGAGCAGTTCTTC. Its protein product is CASYSGGSSYNEQFF.

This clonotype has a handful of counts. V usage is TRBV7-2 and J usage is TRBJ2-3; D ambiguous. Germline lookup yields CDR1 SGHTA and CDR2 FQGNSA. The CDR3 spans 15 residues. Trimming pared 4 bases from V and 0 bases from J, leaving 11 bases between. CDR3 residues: CASSSQKRSTDTQYF. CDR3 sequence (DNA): TGTGCCAGCAGCTCACAGAAGAGAAGCACAGATACGCAGTATTTT.

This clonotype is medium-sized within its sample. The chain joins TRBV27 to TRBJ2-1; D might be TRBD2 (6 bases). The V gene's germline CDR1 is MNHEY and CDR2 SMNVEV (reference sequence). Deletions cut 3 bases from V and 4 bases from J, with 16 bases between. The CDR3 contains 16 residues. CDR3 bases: TGTGCCAGCAGTTTTGATGCGGGGAACCGGTACAATGAGCAGTTCTTC. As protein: CASSFDAGNRYNEQFF.

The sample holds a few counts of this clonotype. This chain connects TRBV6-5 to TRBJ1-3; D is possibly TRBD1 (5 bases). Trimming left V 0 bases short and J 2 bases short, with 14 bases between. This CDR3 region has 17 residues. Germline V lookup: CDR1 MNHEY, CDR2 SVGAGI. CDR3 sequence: CASSYSALGGPGNTIYF. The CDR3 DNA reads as TGTGCCAGCAGTTACTCGGCTCTCGGGGGTCCTGGAAACACCATATATTTT.

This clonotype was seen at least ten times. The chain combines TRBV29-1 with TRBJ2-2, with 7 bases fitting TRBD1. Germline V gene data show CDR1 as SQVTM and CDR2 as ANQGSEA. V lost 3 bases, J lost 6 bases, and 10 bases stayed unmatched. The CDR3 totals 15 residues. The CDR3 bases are TGCAGCGTTGAGGCCCCGACAGGGTGGGCCGGGGAGCTGTTTTTT. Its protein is CSVEAPTGWAGELFF.

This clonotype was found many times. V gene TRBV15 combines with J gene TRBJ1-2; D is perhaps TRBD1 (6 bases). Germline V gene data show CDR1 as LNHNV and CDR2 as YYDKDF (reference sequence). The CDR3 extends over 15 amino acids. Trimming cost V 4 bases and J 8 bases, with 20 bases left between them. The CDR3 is CATSTYGGGPQGYTF. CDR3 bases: TGTGCCACCAGCACTTACGGGGGGGGGCCTCAAGGCTACACCTTC.

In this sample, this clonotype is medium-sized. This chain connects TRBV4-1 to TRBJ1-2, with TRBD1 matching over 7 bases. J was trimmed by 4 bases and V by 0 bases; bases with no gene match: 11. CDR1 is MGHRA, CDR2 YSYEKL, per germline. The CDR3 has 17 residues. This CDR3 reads CASSQDSRTGPRYGYTF. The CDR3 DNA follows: TGCGCCAGCAGCCAAGATAGTAGGACAGGTCCTCGCTATGGCTACACCTTC.

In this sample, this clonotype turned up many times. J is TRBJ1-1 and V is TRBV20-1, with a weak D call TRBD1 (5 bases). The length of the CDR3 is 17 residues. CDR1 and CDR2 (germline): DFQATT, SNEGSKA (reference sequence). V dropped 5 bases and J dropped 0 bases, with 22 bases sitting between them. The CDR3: CSAPAGTGNKMNTEAFF. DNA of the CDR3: TGCAGTGCTCCCGCCGGGACGGGGAATAAGATGAACACTGAAGCTTTCTTT.

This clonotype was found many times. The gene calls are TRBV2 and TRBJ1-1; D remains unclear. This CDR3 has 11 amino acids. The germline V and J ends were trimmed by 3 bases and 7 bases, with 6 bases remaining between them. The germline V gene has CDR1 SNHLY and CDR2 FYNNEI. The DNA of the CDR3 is TGTGCCAGCAGTGATCTCGGTGAAGCTTTCTTT. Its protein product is CASSDLGEAFF.

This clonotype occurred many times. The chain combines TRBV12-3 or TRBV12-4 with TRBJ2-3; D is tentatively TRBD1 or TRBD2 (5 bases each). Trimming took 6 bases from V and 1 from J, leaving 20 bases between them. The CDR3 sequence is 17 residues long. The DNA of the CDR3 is TGTGCCAGCAGGCGAATGAGGGGCAGGGCGGGCACAGATACGCAGTATTTT. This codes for CASRRMRGRAGTDTQYF.

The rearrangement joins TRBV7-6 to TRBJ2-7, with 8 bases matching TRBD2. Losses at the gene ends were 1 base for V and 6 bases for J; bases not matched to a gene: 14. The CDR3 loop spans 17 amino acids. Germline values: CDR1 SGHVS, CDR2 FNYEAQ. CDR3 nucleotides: TGTGCCAGCAGCTTAGTCGGGGGGGCCCTGGTGTTGGGCGAGCAGTACTTC. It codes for CASSLVGGALVLGEQYF. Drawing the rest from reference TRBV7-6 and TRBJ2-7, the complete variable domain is GAGVSQSPRYKVTKRGQDVALRCDPISGHVSLYWYRQALGQGPEFLTYFNYEAQQDKSGLPNDRFSAERPEGSISTLTIQRTEQRDSAMYRCASSLVGGALVLGEQYFGPGTRLTVT.

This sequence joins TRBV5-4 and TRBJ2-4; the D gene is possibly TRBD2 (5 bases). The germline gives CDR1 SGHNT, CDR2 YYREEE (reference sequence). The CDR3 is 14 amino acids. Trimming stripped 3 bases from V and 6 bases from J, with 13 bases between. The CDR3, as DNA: TGTGCCAGCAGCTCCGCGGGTACGAGAAACATTCAGTACTTC. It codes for CASSSAGTRNIQYF.

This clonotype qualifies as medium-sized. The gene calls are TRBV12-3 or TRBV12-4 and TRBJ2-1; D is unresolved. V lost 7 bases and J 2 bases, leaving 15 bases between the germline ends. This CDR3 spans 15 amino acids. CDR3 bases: TGTGCCAGCACCACGAGGATAAGCCCCTACAATGAGCAGTTCTTC. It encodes CASTTRISPYNEQFF.

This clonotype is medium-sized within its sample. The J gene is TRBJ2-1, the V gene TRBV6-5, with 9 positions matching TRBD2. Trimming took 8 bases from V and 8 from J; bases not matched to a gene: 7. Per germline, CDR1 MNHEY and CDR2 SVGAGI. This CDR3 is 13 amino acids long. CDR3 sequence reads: CASRSSGTDEQFF. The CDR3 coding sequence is TGTGCCAGCCGTTCTAGCGGGACGGATGAGCAGTTCTTC.

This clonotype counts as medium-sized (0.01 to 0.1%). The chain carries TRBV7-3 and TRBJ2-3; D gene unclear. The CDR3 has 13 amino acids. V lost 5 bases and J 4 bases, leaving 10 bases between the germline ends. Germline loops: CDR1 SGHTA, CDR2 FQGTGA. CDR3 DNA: TGTGCCAGCAGCCCAACTTGGTCAGATACGCAGTATTTT. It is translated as CASSPTWSDTQYF.

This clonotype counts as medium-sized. CDR3 coding DNA: TGCAGCGTTGAATACACAGGGTTCCTCTCCTACAATGAGCAGTTCTTC. Its translation is CSVEYTGFLSYNEQFF. This chain joins TRBV29-1 and TRBJ2-1; maybe TRBD1 (6 bases). Looked up from germline, CDR1 is SQVTM and CDR2 is ANQGSEA. The CDR3 covers 16 residues. V lost 2 bases and J lost 0, with 14 bases in between.

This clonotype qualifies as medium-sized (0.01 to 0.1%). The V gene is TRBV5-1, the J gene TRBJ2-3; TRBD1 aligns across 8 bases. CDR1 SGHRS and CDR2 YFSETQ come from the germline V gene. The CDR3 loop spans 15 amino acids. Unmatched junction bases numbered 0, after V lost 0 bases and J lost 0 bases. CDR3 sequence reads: CASSLGDRSTDTQYF. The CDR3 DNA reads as TGCGCCAGCAGCTTGGGGGACAGGAGCACAGATACGCAGTATTTT.

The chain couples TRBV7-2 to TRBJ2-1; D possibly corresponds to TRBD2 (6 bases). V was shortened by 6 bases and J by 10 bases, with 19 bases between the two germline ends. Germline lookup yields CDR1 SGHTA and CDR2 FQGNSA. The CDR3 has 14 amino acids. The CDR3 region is CASSSGTPVSEQFF. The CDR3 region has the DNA TGTGCCAGCAGTTCCGGGACTCCTGTTTCGGAGCAGTTCTTC.